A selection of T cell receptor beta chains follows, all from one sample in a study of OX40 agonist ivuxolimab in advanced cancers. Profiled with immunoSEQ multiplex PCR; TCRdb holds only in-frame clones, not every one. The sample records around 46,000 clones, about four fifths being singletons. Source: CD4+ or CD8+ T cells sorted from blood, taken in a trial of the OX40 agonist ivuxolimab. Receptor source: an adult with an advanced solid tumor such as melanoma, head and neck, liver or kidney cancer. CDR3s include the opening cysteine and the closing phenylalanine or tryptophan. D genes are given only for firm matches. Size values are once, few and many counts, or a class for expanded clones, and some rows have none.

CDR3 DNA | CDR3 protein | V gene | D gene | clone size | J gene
TGCGCCAGCAGCTTGACAAGATTGTTCCTCCGCACAGATACGCAGTATTTT | CASSLTRLFLRTDTQYF | TRBV5-1 | - | - | TRBJ2-3
TGTGCCAGCAGCTTGGTGGCAGGGGGTAGAGAGCAGTACTTC | CASSLVAGGREQYF | TRBV5-6 | TRBD1 | - | TRBJ2-7
TGTGCCAGCAGTGAAGCCGGGAGGGGAAACACCATATATTTT | CASSEAGRGNTIYF | TRBV6-1 | - | - | TRBJ1-3
TGTGCCAGCAGTGAAGGGCAGCTTAGCACAGATACGCAGTATTTT | CASSEGQLSTDTQYF | TRBV6-1 | - | - | TRBJ2-3
TGTGCCAGCAGCGTAGGGGGAGCGAGCACTGAAGCTTTCTTT | CASSVGGASTEAFF | TRBV9 | - | - | TRBJ1-1
TGTGCCAGCAGTTCCCCCGGGACAGGGCATGGCTACACCTTC | CASSSPGTGHGYTF | TRBV6-5 | TRBD1 | - | TRBJ1-2
TGTGCCAGTACGACGGGGGTACAAGATACGCAGTATTTT | CASTTGVQDTQYF | TRBV19 | - | - | TRBJ2-3
TGCGCCAGCAGCTCCGCAACGGAGAAGTACTTC | CASSSATEKYF | TRBV5-1 | - | - | TRBJ2-5
TGTGCCAGCAGCTTGTTTACGAACACTGAAGCTTTCTTT | CASSLFTNTEAFF | TRBV5-5 | - | - | TRBJ1-1
TGTGCCAGCAACACTTTCGACAGGGCCTACGAGCAGTACTTC | CASNTFDRAYEQYF | TRBV6-6 | TRBD1 | - | TRBJ2-7
TGTGCCAGCAGCGGGACTAGCGGGGTTCAGTGGTTCTTC | CASSGTSGVQWFF | TRBV7-3 | TRBD2 | - | TRBJ2-1
TGTGCCAGCAGTTTGTACCCCGGGGCGGCCCAGCATTTT | CASSLYPGAAQHF | TRBV27 | - | - | TRBJ1-5
TGTGCCACCAGCAGAGACCGGCCCGGGACAAACAATGAGCAGTTCTTC | CATSRDRPGTNNEQFF | TRBV15 | - | - | TRBJ2-1
TGTGCCAGCAGCCGGGGGACGGGGAACACTGAAGCTTTCTTT | CASSRGTGNTEAFF | TRBV7-2 | - | few | TRBJ1-1
TGTGCCAGCAGCTTAGCGCGCAGGACCCCGCTGTTCTTC | CASSLARRTPLFF | TRBV7-2 | - | - | TRBJ2-1
TGCGCCAGCAAGGATCAGGGGAGGACTGAAGCTTTCTTT | CASKDQGRTEAFF | TRBV5-1 | - | - | TRBJ1-1
TGCGCCAGCAGCCAAGAAACCCTCCGGACAGGGACTAACTATGGCTACACCTTC | CASSQETLRTGTNYGYTF | TRBV5-4 | TRBD1 | - | TRBJ1-2
TGTGCCAGTACCCCAACAGGGGCAGGGGCCAACGTCCTGACTTTC | CASTPTGAGANVLTF | TRBV19 | TRBD1 | - | TRBJ2-6
TGTGCCAGCAGCCAAGCACAGGGCTCTGGAAACACCATATATTTT | CASSQAQGSGNTIYF | TRBV4-2 | - | - | TRBJ1-3
TGTGCCAGCTCACCAGGGACAGGAAATCAGCCCCAGCATTTT | CASSPGTGNQPQHF | TRBV18 | TRBD1 | few | TRBJ1-5
TGTGCCAGCAGTGTCGTAGGACCCACTGAAGCTTTCTTT | CASSVVGPTEAFF | TRBV6-1 | - | few | TRBJ1-1
TGTGCCACGGGACAGAGTAACACTGAAGCTTTCTTT | CATGQSNTEAFF | TRBV2 | TRBD1 | - | TRBJ1-1
TGTGCCAGCAGCTTAGATCGTGGGATCTGGGAGCAGTTCTTC | CASSLDRGIWEQFF | TRBV7-8 | - | - | TRBJ2-1
TGTGCCAGCAGTGACCTGGACAGGGGGGTACAAGAGACCCAGTACTTC | CASSDLDRGVQETQYF | TRBV27 | TRBD1 | - | TRBJ2-5
TGTGCCAGCAGCCTGTCGGGGGCGAGTGGAAACACCATATATTTT | CASSLSGASGNTIYF | TRBV7-9 | - | - | TRBJ1-3
TGTGCCAGCAGGGACGGACAGGGCTATGGCTACACCTTC | CASRDGQGYGYTF | TRBV7-2 | TRBD1 | - | TRBJ1-2
TGTGCCAGCAGCTTGGGGCTTAGCTCCTACAATGAGCAGTTCTTC | CASSLGLSSYNEQFF | TRBV5-6 | - | - | TRBJ2-1
TGCGCCAGCAGCTTGGAACGAGCTGGGGGGGAGACCCAGTACTTC | CASSLERAGGETQYF | TRBV5-1 | - | - | TRBJ2-5
TGTGCCAGCAGCTTATCGGGAAAACTGTTTTTT | CASSLSGKLFF | TRBV7-8 | - | - | TRBJ1-4
TGTGCCAGCAGCTTAAAGGGGCCGGGTCTACCAGGCCTGAACACTGAAGCTTTCTTT | CASSLKGPGLPGLNTEAFF | TRBV7-3 | - | - | TRBJ1-1
TGTGCCAGCAGTGAAGTGGGTTTCGGACTAGCGGGGAATAACCAAGAGACCCAGTACTTC | CASSEVGFGLAGNNQETQYF | TRBV2 | TRBD2 | once | TRBJ2-5
TGTGCCAGCAGCCCCGACAGATCAGATACGCAGTATTTT | CASSPDRSDTQYF | TRBV7-9 | - | - | TRBJ2-3
TGTGCCATCAGTGACGCAGGGGTAAGCAATCAGCCCCAGCATTTT | CAISDAGVSNQPQHF | TRBV10-3 | - | - | TRBJ1-5
TGTGCCTCGATTCGTCGACAGGGGGACTACGAGCAGTACTTC | CASIRRQGDYEQYF | TRBV30 | TRBD1 | - | TRBJ2-7
TGCGCCAGCAGGGGATCGGGAAACACCATATATTTT | CASRGSGNTIYF | TRBV5-1 | - | - | TRBJ1-3
TGTGCCAGCAGCTTCTTAGCGGGGGGCACAGATACGCAGTATTTT | CASSFLAGGTDTQYF | TRBV7-2 | TRBD2 | few | TRBJ2-3
TGTGCCAGCAGTGAGATAGGCCGGGGGGGGCAAGAGACCCAGTACTTC | CASSEIGRGGQETQYF | TRBV2 | TRBD2 | - | TRBJ2-5
TGTGCCAGCAGCTTTCCGGGACGGTCAATTCAGTACTTC | CASSFPGRSIQYF | TRBV5-6 | - | - | TRBJ2-5
TGTGCCAGCAGCTTTCAACAGGGGACAGAAGCTTTCTTT | CASSFQQGTEAFF | TRBV5-5 | TRBD1 | - | TRBJ1-1
TGTGCCAGCAGCCCGACAGGTTTTAGCAATCAGCCCCAGCATTTT | CASSPTGFSNQPQHF | TRBV27 | - | - | TRBJ1-5
TGCGCCAGCAGCCAGGCGACTAGCGGGAGGGTCAATGAGCAGTTCTTC | CASSQATSGRVNEQFF | TRBV4-1 | TRBD2 | - | TRBJ2-1
TGTGCCAGTAGTCGGCCCGGGACAGACACCGGGGAGCTGTTTTTT | CASSRPGTDTGELFF | TRBV19 | TRBD1 | few | TRBJ2-2
TGTGCCAGCAGCTTGAGGGCAGTGAACACTGAAGCTTTCTTT | CASSLRAVNTEAFF | TRBV5-5 | - | - | TRBJ1-1
TGCGCCAGCAGCTTGGGGGCCCCTCACACCGGGGAGCTGTTTTTT | CASSLGAPHTGELFF | TRBV5-1 | - | - | TRBJ2-2
TGCGCCAGCAGCCAAGCTTATACAGGGCCCACTGAAGCTTTCTTT | CASSQAYTGPTEAFF | TRBV4-1 | - | once | TRBJ1-1
TGTGCCAGCAGCTTAGATCAGCCCCAGCATTTT | CASSLDQPQHF | TRBV7-2 | - | - | TRBJ1-5